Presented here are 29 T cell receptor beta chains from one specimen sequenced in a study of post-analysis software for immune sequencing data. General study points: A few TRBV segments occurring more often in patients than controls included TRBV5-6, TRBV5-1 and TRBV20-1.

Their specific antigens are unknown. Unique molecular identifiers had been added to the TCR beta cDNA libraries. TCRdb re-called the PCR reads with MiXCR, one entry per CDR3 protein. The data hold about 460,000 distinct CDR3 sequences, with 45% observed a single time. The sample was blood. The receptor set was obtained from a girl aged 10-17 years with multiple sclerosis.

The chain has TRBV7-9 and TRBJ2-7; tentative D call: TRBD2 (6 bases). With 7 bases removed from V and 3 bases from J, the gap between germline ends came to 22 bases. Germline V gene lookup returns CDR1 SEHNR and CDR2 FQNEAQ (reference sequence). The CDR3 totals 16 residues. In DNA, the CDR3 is TGTGCCAGCACCCCCAGAGGCCTTGGGGAGGACTACGAGCAGTACTTC. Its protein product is CASTPRGLGEDYEQYF.

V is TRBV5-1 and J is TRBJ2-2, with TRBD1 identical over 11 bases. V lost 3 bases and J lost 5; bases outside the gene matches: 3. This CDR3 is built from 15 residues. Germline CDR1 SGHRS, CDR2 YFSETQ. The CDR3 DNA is TGCGCCAGCAGCTCCGGGACAGGGGGAACCGGGGAGCTGTTTTTT. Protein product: CASSSGTGGTGELFF.

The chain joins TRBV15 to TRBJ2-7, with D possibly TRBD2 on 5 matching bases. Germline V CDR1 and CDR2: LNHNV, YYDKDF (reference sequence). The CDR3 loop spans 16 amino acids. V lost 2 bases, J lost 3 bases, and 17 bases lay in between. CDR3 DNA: TGTGCCACCAGCAGAAGAATTGACGGGGAAGTCTACGAGCAGTACTTC. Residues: CATSRRIDGEVYEQYF.

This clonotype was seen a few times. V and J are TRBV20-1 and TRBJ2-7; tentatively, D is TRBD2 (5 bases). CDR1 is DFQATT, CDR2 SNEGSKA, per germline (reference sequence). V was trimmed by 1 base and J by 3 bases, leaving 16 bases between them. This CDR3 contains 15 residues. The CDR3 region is CSARAGVGAGYEQYF. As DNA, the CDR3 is TGCAGTGCTAGAGCCGGGGTGGGTGCGGGCTACGAGCAGTACTTC.

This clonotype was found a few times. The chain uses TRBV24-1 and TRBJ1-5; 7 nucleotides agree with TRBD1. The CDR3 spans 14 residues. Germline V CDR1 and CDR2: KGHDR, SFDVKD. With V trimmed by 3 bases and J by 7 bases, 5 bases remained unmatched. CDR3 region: CATSDERGHQPQHF. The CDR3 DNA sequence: TGTGCCACCAGTGATGAGAGGGGGCACCAGCCCCAGCATTTT.

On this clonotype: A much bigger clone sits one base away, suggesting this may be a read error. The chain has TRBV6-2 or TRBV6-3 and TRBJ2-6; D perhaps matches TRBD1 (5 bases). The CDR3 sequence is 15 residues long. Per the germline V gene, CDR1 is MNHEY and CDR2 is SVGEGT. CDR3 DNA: TGTGCCAGCACCCCGAAGGTCTCTGGGGCCAGCGTCCTGACTTTC. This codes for CASTPKVSGASVLTF.

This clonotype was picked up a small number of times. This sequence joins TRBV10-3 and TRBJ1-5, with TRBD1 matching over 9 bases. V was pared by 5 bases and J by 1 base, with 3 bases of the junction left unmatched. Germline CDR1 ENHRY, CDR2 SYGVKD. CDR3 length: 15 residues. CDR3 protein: CAISRQGGSNQPQHF. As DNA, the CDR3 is TGTGCCATCAGTAGACAGGGGGGAAGCAATCAGCCCCAGCATTTT.

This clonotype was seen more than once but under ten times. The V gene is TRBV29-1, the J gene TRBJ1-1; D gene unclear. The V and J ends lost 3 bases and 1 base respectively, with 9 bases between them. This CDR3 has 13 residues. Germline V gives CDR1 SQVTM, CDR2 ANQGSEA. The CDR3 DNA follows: TGCAGCGTTGAGGGGATTGCGAACACTGAAGCTTTCTTT. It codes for CSVEGIANTEAFF.

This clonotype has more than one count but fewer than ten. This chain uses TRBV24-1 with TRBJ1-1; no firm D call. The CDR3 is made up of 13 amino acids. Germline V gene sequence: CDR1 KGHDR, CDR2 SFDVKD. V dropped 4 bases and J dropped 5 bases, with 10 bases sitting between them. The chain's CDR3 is CATSETRRTEAFF. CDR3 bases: TGTGCCACCAGTGAGACTCGGAGGACTGAAGCTTTCTTT.

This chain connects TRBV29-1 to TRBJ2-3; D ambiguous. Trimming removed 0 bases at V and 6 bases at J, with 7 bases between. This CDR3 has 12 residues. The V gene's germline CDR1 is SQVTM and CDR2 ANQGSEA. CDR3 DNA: TGCAGCGTTGAAGAAGGCGGCGATACGCAGTATTTT. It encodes CSVEEGGDTQYF.

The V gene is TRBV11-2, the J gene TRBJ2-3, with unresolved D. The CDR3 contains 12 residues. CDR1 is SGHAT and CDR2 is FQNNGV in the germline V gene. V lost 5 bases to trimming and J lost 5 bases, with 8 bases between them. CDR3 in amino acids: CASSPTVDTQYF. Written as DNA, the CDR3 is TGTGCCAGCAGCCCGACGGTAGATACGCAGTATTTT.

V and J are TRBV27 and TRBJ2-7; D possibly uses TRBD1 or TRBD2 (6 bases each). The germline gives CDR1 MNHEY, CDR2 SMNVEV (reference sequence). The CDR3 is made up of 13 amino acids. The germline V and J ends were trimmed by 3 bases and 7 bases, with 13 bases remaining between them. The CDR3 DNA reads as TGTGCCAGCAGTTTCACCCAGGGGAGGGAGCAGTACTTC. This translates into CASSFTQGREQYF.

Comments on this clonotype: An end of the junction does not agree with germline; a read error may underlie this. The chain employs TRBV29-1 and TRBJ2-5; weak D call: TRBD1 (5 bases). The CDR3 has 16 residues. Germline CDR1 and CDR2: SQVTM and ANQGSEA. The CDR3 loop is CSSGLWRQLYHETQYF. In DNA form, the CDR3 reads TGCAGCTCGGGTTTATGGAGACAGCTGTACCATGAGACCCAGTACTTC.

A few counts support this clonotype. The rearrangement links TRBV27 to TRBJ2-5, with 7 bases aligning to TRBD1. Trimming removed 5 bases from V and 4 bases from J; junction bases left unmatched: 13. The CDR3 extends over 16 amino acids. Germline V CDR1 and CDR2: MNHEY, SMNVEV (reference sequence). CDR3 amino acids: CASSIEPGTAGETQYF. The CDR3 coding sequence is TGTGCCAGCAGTATTGAGCCCGGGACAGCAGGAGAGACCCAGTACTTC.

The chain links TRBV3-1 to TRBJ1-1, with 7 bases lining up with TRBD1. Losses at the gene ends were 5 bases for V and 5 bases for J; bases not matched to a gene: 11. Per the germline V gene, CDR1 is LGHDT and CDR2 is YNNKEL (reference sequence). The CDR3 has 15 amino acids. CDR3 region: CASSWGDRVGTEAFF. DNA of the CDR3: TGTGCCAGCAGCTGGGGCGACAGGGTTGGGACTGAAGCTTTCTTT.

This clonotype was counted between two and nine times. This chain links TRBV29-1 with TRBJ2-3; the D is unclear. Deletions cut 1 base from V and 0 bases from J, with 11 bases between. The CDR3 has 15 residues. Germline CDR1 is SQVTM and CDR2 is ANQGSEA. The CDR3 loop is CSVEGPVTSTDTQYF. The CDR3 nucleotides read TGCAGCGTTGAAGGGCCAGTAACTAGCACAGATACGCAGTATTTT.

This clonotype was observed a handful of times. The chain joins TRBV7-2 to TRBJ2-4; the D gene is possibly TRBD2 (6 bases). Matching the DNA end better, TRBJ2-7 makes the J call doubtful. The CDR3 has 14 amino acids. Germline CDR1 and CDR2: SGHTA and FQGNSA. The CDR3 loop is CASSLTGDRYEQYF. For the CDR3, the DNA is TGTGCCAGCAGCTTAACGGGAGATAGGTACGAGCAGTACTTC.

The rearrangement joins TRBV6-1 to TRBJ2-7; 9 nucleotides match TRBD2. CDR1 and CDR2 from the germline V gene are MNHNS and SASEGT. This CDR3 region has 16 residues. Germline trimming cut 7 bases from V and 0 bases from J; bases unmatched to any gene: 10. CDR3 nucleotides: TGTGCCAGCACCTCTTACTTAGCGGGGGACTCCTACGAGCAGTACTTC. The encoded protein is CASTSYLAGDSYEQYF.

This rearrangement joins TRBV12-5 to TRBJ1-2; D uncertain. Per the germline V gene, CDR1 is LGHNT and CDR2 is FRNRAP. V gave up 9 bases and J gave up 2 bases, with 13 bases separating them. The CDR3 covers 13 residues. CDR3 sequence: CASGPDGNYGYTF. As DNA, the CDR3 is TGTGCTAGCGGCCCCGACGGGAACTATGGCTACACCTTC.

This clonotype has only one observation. For the CDR3, the DNA is TGCAGTGCTAGTCAGGTAGCGGGGACGTACCAAGAGACCCAGTACTTC. Its protein is CSASQVAGTYQETQYF. This sequence joins TRBV20-1 and TRBJ2-5, with 8 bases lining up with TRBD2. Losses at the gene ends were 3 bases for V and 0 bases for J; bases not matched to a gene: 9. CDR1 DFQATT and CDR2 SNEGSKA come from the germline V gene (reference sequence). The CDR3 sequence is 16 residues long.

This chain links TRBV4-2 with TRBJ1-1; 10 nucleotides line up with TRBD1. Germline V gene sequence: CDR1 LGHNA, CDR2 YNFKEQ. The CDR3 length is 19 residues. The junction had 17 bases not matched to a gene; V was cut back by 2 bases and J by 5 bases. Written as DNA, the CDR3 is TGTGCCAGCAGCCAAACCTTCTCGGGGACAGGGGCCCTAGGGACTGAAGCTTTCTTT. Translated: CASSQTFSGTGALGTEAFF.

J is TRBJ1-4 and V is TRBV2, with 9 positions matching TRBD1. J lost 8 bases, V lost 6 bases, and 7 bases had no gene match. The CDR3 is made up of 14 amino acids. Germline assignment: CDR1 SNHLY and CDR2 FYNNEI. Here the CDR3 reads CASSGGQGGEKLFF. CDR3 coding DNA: TGTGCCAGCAGCGGGGGACAGGGAGGAGAAAAACTGTTTTTT.

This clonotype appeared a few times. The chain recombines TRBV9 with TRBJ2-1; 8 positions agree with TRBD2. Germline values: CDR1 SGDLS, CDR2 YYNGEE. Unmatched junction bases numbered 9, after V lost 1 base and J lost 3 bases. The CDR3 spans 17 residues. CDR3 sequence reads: CASSVTSGTPFYNEQFF. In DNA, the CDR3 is TGTGCCAGCAGCGTAACTAGCGGAACCCCCTTCTACAATGAGCAGTTCTTC.

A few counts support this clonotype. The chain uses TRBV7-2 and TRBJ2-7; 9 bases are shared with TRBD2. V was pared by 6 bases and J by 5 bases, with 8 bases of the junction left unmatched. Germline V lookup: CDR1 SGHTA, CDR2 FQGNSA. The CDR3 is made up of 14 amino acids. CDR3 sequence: CASRTSLAGNEQYF. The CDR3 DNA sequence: TGTGCCAGCAGAACCTCTCTAGCGGGAAACGAGCAGTACTTC.

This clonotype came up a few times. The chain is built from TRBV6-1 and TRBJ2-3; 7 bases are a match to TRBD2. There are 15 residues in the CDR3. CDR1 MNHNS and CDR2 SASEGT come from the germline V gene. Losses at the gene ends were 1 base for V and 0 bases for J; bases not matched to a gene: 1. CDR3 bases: TGTGCCAGCAGTGAAGGTAGCGGGAGCACAGATACGCAGTATTTT. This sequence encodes CASSEGSGSTDTQYF.

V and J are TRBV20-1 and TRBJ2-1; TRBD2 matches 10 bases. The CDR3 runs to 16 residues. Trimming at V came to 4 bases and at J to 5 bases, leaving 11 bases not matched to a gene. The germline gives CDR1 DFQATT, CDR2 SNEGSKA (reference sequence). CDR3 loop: CSAKRSGRVVHNEQFF. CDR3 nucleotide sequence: TGCAGTGCTAAGCGGAGCGGGAGGGTGGTGCACAATGAGCAGTTCTTC.

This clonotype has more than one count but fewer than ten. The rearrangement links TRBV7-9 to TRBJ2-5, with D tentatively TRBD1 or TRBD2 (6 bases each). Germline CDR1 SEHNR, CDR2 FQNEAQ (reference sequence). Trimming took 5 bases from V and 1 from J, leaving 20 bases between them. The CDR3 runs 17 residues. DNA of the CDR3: TGTGCCAGCAGCCCAGGGGTCAAGCGGGCTGCCCAAGAGACCCAGTACTTC. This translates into CASSPGVKRAAQETQYF.

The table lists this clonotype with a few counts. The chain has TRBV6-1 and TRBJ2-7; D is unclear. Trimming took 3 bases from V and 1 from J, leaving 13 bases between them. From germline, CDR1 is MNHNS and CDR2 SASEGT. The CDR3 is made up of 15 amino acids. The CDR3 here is CASSEAEPISYEQYF. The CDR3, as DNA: TGTGCCAGCAGTGAGGCAGAGCCGATATCCTACGAGCAGTACTTC.

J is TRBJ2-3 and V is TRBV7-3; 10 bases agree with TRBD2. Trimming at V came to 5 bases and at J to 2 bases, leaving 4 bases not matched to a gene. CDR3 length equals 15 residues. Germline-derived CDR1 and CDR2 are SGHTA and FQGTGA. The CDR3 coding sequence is TGTGCCAGCAGCCCGGGGACTAGCGTCACAGATACGCAGTATTTT. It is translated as CASSPGTSVTDTQYF.